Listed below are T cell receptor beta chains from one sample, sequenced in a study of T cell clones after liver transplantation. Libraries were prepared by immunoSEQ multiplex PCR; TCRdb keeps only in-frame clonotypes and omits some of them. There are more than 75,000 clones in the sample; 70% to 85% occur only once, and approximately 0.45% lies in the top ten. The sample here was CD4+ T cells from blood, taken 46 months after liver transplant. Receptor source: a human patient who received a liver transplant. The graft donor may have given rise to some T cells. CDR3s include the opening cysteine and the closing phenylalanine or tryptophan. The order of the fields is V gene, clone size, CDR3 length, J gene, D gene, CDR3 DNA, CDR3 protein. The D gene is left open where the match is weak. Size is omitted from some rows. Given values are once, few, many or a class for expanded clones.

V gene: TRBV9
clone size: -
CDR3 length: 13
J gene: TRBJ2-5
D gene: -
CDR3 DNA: TGTGCCAGCAGCGTAGGGCAGGGGGAGACCCAGTACTTC
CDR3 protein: CASSVGQGETQYF

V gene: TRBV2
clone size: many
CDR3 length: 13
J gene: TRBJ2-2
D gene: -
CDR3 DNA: TGTGCCAGCAGTGAATATCAGAGCGGGGAGCTGTTTTTT
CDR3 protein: CASSEYQSGELFF

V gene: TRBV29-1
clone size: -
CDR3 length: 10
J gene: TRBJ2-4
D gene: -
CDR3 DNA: TGCAGCGGGGGTGAGGACATTCAGTACTTC
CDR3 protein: CSGGEDIQYF

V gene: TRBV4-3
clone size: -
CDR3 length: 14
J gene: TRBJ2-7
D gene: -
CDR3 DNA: TGCGCCAGCAGCCAAGTTAGGGACTCCTACGAGCAGTACTTC
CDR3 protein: CASSQVRDSYEQYF

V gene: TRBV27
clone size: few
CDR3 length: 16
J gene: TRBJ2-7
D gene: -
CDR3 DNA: TGTGCCAGCAGTTCCCGCCGGCGAGCTCGGCCCTACGAGCAGTACTTC
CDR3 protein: CASSSRRRARPYEQYF

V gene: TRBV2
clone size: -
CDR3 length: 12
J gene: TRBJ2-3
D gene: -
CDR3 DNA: TGTGCCAGCAGTGCCGTAGGGGATACGCAGTATTTT
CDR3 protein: CASSAVGDTQYF

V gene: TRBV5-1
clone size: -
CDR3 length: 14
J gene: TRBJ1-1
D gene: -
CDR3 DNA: TGCGCCAGCAGCTTGACGGGGGGCGACACTGAAGCTTTCTTT
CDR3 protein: CASSLTGGDTEAFF

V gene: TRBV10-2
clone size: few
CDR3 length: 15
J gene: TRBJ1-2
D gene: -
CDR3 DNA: TGCGCCAGCAGTGACCCCAGGGGTTCGAACTATGGCTACACCTTC
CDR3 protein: CASSDPRGSNYGYTF

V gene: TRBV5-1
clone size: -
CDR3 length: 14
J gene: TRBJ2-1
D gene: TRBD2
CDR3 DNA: TGCGCCAGCAACGGACTAGCGGGGGTTAATGAGCAGTTCTTC
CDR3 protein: CASNGLAGVNEQFF

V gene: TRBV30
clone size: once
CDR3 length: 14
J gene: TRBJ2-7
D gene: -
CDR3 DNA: TGTGCCTGGAGTGTCGACAGCCGAACCTACGAGCAGTACTTC
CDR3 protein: CAWSVDSRTYEQYF

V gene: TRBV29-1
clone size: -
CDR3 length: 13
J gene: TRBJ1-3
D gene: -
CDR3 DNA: TGCAGTGAACGACAGCTCTCTGGAAACACCATATATTTT
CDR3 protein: CSERQLSGNTIYF

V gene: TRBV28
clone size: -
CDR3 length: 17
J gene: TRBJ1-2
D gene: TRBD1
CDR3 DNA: TGTGCCAGCAGTTTATTGCCCCCGGGACAGCCTAACTATGGCTACACCTTC
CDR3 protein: CASSLLPPGQPNYGYTF

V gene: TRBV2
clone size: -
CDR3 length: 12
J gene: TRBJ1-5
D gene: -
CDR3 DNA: TGTGCCAGCCGGACAGACAATCAGCCCCAGCATTTT
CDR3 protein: CASRTDNQPQHF

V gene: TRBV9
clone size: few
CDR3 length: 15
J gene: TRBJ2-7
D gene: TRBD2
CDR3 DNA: TGTGCCAGCAGCCGTGCCCCGGGACTAGCCTACGAGCAGTACTTC
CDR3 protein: CASSRAPGLAYEQYF

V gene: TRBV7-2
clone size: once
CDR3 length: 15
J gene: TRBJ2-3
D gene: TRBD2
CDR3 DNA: TGTGCCAGCAGTCCAATGGCGGGAGTTTTAGATACGCAGTATTTT
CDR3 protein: CASSPMAGVLDTQYF

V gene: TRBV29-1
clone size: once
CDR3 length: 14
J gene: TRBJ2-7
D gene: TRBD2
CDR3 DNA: TGCAGCGTGCACACTAGCGGGAGGGTCGCCGAGCAGTACTTC
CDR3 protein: CSVHTSGRVAEQYF

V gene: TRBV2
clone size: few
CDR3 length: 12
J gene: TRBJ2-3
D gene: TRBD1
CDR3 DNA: TGTGCCAGCAAATATCGGACAGGGACGCAGTATTTT
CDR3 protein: CASKYRTGTQYF

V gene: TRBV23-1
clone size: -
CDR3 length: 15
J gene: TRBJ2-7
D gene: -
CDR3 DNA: TGCGCCAGCACCCCCGGTAGTAGAGGGCCCTACGAGCAGTACTTC
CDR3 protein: CASTPGSRGPYEQYF

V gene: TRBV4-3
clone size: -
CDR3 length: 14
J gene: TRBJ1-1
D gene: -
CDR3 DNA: TGCGCCAGCAGCCAAGAGGTAGGGTCAACTGAAGCTTTCTTT
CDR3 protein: CASSQEVGSTEAFF

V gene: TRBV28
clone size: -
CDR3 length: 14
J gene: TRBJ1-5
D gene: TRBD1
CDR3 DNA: TGTGCCAGCAGTTCTGGGACAGAGCATCAGCCCCAGCATTTT
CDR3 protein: CASSSGTEHQPQHF

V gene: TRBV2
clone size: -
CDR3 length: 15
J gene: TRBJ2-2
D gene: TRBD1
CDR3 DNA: TGTGCCAGCAGTGTACAGGGGATAGGTACCGGGGAGCTGTTTTTT
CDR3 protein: CASSVQGIGTGELFF

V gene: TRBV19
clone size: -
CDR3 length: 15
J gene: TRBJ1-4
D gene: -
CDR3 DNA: TGTGCCAGTAGTCCCGGGGCAGCCGCGGGCGTAAAACTGTTTTTT
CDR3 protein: CASSPGAAAGVKLFF

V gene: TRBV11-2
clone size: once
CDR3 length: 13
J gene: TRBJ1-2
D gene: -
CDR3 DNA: TGTGCCAGCAGCCCGCCCTTTAACTATGGCTACACCTTC
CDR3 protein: CASSPPFNYGYTF

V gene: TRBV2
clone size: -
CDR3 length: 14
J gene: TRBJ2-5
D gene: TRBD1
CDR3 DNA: TGTGCCAGCAGCTTTACGGGACAGGGGGAGACCCAGTACTTC
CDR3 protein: CASSFTGQGETQYF

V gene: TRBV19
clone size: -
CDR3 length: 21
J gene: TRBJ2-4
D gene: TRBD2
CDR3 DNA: TGTGCCAGTATTCATACCAAGCCCGGGACTAGCGGGAGGGCGGCCAAAAACATTCAGTACTTC
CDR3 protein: CASIHTKPGTSGRAAKNIQYF

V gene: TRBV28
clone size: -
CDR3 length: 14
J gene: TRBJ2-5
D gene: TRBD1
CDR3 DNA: TGTGCCAGCAGAAAGACAGGGGGCTGGGAGACCCAGTACTTC
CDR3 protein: CASRKTGGWETQYF

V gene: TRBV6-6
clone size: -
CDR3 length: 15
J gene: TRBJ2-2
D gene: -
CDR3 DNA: TGTGCCAGCAGTTACGAGGGGGTGAACACCGGGGAGCTGTTTTTT
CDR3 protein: CASSYEGVNTGELFF

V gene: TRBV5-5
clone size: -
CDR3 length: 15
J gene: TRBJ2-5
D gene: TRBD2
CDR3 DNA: TGTGCCAGCAGCGCCGGGACTAGCTGGCAAGAGACCCAGTACTTC
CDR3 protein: CASSAGTSWQETQYF

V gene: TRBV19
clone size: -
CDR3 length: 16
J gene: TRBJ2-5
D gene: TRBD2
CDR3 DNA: TGTGCCAGTAGTACAAGTAGACTAGCCCCCCAAGAGACCCAGTACTTC
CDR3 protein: CASSTSRLAPQETQYF

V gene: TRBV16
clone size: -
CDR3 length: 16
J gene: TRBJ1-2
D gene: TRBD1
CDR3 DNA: TGTGCCAGCAGCCCCCTAGGGGGCCTCTCAAACTATGGCTACACCTTC
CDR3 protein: CASSPLGGLSNYGYTF

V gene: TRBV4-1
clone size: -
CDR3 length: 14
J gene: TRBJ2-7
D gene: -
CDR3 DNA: TGCGCCAGCAGCCAACCGGGAGCAGGTCCGGAGCAGTACTTC
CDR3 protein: CASSQPGAGPEQYF

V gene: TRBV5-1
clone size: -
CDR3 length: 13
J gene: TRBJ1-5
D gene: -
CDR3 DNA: TGCGCCAGCAGCTTCGGGACGGGTCAGCCCCAGCATTTT
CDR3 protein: CASSFGTGQPQHF

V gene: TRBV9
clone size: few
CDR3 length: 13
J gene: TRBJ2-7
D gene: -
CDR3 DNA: TGTGCCAGCAGCCCCGAGCCAGCCCGTCAGCAGTACTTC
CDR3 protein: CASSPEPARQQYF

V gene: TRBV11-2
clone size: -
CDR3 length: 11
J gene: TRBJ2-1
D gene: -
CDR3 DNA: TGTGCCAGCAGCTTACTCGGGAGACAGTTCTTC
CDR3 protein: CASSLLGRQFF

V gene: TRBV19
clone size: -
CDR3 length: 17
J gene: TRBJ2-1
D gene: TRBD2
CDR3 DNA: TGTGCCAGTAAGAAGACTAGCGGAGTGAGCTCCTACAATGAGCAGTTCTTC
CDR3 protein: CASKKTSGVSSYNEQFF

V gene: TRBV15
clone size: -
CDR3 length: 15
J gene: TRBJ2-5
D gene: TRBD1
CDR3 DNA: TGTGCCACCAGCAGAGGGTGGACAGGAGAAGAGACCCAGTACTTC
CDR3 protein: CATSRGWTGEETQYF

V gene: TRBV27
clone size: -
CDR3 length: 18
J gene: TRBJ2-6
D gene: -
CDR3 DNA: TGTGCCAGCAAACGAGGGAACAGGGATTACTCTGGGGCCAACGTCCTGACTTTC
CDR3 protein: CASKRGNRDYSGANVLTF

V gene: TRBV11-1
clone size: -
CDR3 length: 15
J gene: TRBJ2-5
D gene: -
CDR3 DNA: TGTGCCAGCAGCGAGGCGCGGGACTACCAAGAGACCCAGTACTTC
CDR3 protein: CASSEARDYQETQYF

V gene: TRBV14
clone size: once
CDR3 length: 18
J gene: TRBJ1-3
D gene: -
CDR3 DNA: TGTGCCAGCAGCCAAGGGGTCCCAGGTAGTGACTCTGGAAACACCATATATTTT
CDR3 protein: CASSQGVPGSDSGNTIYF

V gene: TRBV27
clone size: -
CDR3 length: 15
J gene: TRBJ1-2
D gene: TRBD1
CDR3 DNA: TGTGCCAGCAGTCCGGGGACAGTTCTTAACTATGGCTACACCTTC
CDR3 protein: CASSPGTVLNYGYTF

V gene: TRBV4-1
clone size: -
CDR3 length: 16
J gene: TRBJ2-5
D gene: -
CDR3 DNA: TGCGCCAGCAGCCAAGATGGGGCGGGGTGGGGAGAGACCCAGTACTTC
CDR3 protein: CASSQDGAGWGETQYF

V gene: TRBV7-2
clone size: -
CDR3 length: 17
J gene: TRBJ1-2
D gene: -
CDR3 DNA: TGTGCCAGCAGCTTAGGGGTAAGGGGGAGCGCAAGGAATGGCTACACCTTC
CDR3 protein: CASSLGVRGSARNGYTF

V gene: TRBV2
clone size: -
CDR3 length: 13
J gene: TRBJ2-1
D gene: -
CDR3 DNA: TGTGCCAGCAGTGCCGACCAGATCGGTGAGCAGTTCTTC
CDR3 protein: CASSADQIGEQFF

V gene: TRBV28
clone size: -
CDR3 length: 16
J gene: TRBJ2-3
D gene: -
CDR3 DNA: TGTGCCAGCAGTTTTTGGCCACAGCCTAGCACAGATACGCAGTATTTT
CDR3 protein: CASSFWPQPSTDTQYF

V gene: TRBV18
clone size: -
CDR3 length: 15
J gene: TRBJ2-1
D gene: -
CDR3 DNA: TGTGCCAGCTCTCCACAGGGTCCATCCTACAATGAGCAGTTCTTC
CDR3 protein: CASSPQGPSYNEQFF

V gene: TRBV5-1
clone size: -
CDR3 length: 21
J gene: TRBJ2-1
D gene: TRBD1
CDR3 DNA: TGCGCCAGCAGCTTTTTAGATACGGACAGGGCGGCCGGACTGTACTACAATGAGCAGTTCTTC
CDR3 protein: CASSFLDTDRAAGLYYNEQFF

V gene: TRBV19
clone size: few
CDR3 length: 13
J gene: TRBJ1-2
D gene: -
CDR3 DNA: TGTGCCAGTAGTATAATGAATGGAGGTCGATGGGACTTC
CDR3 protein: CASSIMNGGRWDF

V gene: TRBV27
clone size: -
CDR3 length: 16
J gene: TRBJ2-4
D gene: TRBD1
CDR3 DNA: TGTGCCAGCAGCCCACGGACAGGACTAGCCAAAAACATTCAGTACTTC
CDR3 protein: CASSPRTGLAKNIQYF

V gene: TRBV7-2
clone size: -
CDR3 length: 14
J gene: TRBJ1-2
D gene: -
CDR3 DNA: TGTGCCAGCAGCTTAGTGTCCCCCTACTATGGCTACACCTTC
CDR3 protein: CASSLVSPYYGYTF

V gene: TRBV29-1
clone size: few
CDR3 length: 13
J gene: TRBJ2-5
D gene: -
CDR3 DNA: TGCAGCGTTGAGGACTCTTTCCAAGAGACCCAGTACTTC
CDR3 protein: CSVEDSFQETQYF

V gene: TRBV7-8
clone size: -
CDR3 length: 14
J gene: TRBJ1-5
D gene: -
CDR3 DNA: TGTGCCAGCAGCCGTGACAGGTGGGAGCAGCCCCAGCATTTT
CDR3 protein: CASSRDRWEQPQHF

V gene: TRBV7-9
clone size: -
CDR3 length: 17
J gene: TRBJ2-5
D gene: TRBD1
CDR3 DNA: TGTGCCAGCAGCTTAGCGCAGGGACAGGGGATCCAAGAGACCCAGTACTTC
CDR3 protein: CASSLAQGQGIQETQYF

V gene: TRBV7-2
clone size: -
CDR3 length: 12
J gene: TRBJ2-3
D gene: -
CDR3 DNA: TGTGCCAGCAGCGCCCTACTGGATACGCAGTATTTT
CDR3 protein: CASSALLDTQYF

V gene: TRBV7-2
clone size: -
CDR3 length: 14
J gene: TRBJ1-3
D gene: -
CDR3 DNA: TGTGCCAGCAGCTTAAACCCCTCTGGAAACACCATATATTTT
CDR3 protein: CASSLNPSGNTIYF

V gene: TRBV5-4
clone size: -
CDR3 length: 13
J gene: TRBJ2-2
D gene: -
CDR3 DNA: TGTGCCAGCAAGGGGCCGAACACCGGGGAGCTGTTTTTT
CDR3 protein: CASKGPNTGELFF